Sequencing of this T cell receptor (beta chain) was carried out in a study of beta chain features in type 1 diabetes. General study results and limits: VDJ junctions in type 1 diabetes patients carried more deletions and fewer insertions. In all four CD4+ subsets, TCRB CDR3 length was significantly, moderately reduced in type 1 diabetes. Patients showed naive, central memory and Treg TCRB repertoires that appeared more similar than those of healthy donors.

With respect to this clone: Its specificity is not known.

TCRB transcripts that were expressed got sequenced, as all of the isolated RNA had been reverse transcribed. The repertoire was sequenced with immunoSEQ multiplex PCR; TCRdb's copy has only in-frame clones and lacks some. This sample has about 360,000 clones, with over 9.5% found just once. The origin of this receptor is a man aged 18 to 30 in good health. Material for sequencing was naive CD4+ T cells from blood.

CDR3 nucleotide sequence: TGCAGCGGTGGCGGGGGAGGGGAAAAACTGTTTTTT. Translating it yields CSGGGGGEKLFF. The rearrangement joins TRBV29-1 to TRBJ1-4, with D perhaps matching TRBD1 (5 bases). Trimming shortened V by 7 bases and J by 8 bases, and 14 bases separated the two germline ends. Germline assignment: CDR1 SQVTM and CDR2 ANQGSEA. This CDR3 spans 12 amino acids.